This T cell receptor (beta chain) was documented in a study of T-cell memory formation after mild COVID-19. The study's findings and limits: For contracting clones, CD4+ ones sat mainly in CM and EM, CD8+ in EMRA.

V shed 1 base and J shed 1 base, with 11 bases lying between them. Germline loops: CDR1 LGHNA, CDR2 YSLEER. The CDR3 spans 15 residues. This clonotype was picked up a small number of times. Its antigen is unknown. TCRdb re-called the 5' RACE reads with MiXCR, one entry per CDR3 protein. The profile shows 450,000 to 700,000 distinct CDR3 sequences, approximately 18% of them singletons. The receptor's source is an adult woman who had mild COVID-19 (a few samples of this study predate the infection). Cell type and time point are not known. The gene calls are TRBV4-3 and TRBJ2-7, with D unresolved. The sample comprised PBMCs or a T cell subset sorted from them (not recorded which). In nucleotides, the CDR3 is TGCGCCAGCAGCCAAGGTTTGTCGGTATCCTACGAGCAGTACTTC. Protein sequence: CASSQGLSVSYEQYF.